This T cell receptor (beta chain) was sequenced in a study of blood T cell repertoires in COVID-19. Regarding this clone: Germline is not matched at one junction end, which may reflect a read error.

As processed by the authors: It was from reference gene primer amplification that nucleated cell counts were estimated. TCRdb keeps only in-frame clones here, not all; method: immunoSEQ multiplex PCR. The V and J calls and the clone size are those of that table, but D and trimming were determined from the DNA. The repertoire consists of roughly 120,000 clones, with roughly 79% occurring once and the leading ten covering over 2%. The CDR3 spans 14 residues. The germline CDR1 and CDR2 sequences are MNHEY and SVGAGI. The sequenced sample was peripheral blood. The origin of this receptor is a man aged 65 to 85 with acute or convalescent COVID-19. The rearrangement joins TRBV6-5 to TRBJ1-2, with TRBD1 matching over 8 bases. CDR3 residues: CASSMSRGLDGHTF. Written as DNA, the CDR3 is TGTGCCAGCAGTATGAGCAGGGGGCTCGATGGCCACACCTTC.